This TCR beta chain was recorded in a study of T cells in Graves' hyperthyroidism and ophthalmopathy. General study points: The model anticipated ophthalmopathy a median 6.5 months pre-onset.

Amplified regions were TCR beta CDR3 sequences from RNA transcripts. HTBI primers were employed in a first-round RT-PCR of the TCR CDR3. TCRdb re-called the multiplex PCR reads with MiXCR, one entry per CDR3 protein. This sample carries 550,000 to 800,000 distinct CDR3 sequences, less than 20% of them seen once, and the ten largest clones take around 7.7%. Details on this clonotype: The antigen remains undetermined.

V lost 0 bases and J lost 5, with 10 bases in between. Per germline, CDR1 SGHRS and CDR2 YFSETQ. This CDR3 has 14 amino acids. The receptor was derived from a young man with Graves' hyperthyroidism. J is TRBJ2-3 and V is TRBV5-1; D may be TRBD1 (5 bases). What was sequenced was blood. The CDR3 spells CASSLALQGDTQYF. As DNA, the CDR3 is TGCGCCAGCAGCTTGGCCCTCCAGGGAGATACGCAGTATTTT.